The present T cell receptor beta chain was sequenced within a study of regulatory T cells in long-lasting Graves disease. Overall study findings and caveats: Persistent Graves' patients possessed reduced TCR diversity relative to recently diagnosed ones. TRBV28, TRBJ1-2 and TRBJ2-5 emerged as the favored segments in persistent disease.

The time point here: persistent/refractory GD, antithyroid drugs over 5 years with positive TRAb. The TCR library was prepared using RNA isolated from PBMCs. The table lists this clonotype with a count of one. Its antigen is not known. CDR3 length equals 15 residues. V was clipped by 6 bases and J by 4 bases; unmatched bases: 9. Germline assignment: CDR1 MNHNS and CDR2 SASEGT. Arm-PCR of CDR3 regions and iRepertoire HTBI primers were the basis on which TCR beta libraries were built. From the multiplex PCR reads, TCRdb called clonotypes with MiXCR, one entry per CDR3 protein. The sample lists over 350,000 distinct CDR3 sequences; less than 25% were seen once.

This TCR came from a female donor with Graves disease. The sequences come from peripheral blood mononuclear cells (PBMCs), collected when the disease was refractory, from a patient treated with antithyroid drugs. This chain uses TRBV6-1 with TRBJ2-7; TRBD2 matches 10 bases. CDR3 DNA: TGTGCCAGCAGAGTATTCGCTAGCGGGAGTTACGAGCAGTACTTC. Amino acid sequence: CASRVFASGSYEQYF.